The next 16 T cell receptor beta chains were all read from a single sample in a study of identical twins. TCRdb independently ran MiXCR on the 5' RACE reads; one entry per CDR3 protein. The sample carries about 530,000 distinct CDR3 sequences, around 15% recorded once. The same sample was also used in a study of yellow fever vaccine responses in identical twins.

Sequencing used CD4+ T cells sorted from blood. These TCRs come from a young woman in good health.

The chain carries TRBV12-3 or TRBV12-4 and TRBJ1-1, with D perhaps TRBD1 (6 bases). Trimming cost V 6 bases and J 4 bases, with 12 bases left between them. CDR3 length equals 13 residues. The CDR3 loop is CASRNGGATEAFF. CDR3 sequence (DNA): TGTGCCAGCAGAAACGGGGGGGCCACTGAAGCTTTCTTT.

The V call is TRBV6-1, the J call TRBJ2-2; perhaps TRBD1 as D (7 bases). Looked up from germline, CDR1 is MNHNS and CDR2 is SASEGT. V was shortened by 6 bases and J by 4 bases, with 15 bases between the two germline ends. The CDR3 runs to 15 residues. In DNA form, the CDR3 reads TGTGCCAGCAGGGTCGGGACAGCGGGCACCGGGGAGCTGTTTTTT. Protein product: CASRVGTAGTGELFF.

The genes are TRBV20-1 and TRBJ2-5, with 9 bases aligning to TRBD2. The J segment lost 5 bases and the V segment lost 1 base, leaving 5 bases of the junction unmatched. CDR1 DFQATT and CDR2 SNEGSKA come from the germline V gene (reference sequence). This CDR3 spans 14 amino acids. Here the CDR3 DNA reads TGCAGTGCTAGAGGGCTAGCGGGGCTTGAGACCCAGTACTTC. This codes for CSARGLAGLETQYF.

CDR3 residues: CSVELGTDTQYF. In DNA, the CDR3 is TGCAGCGTTGAACTCGGCACAGATACGCAGTATTTT. The chain employs TRBV29-1 and TRBJ2-3; D gene unclear. The CDR3 covers 12 residues. V was clipped by 2 bases and J by 1 base, with 4 bases between them. From germline, CDR1 is SQVTM and CDR2 ANQGSEA.

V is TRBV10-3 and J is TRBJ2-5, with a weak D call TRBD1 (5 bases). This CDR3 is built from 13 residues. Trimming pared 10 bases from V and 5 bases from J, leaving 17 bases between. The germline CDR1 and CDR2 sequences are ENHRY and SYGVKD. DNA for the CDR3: TGTGCCAGTACTCGGCTGCAGGGCGAGACCCAGTACTTC. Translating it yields CASTRLQGETQYF.

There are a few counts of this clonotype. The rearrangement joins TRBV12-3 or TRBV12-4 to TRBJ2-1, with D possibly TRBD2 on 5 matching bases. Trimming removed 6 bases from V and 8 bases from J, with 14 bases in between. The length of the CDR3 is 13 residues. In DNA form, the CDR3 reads TGTGCCAGCAGGGACGGCGAGAGGGATGAGCAGTTCTTC. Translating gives CASRDGERDEQFF.

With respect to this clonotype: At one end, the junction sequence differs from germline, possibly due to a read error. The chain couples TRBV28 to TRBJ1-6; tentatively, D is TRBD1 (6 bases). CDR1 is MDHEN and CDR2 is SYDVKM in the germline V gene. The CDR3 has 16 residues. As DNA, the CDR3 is TGTGCCAGCAGTCGTCTGGGGGCCTCCGATAATTCACCCCTCCACTTT. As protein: CASSRLGASDNSPLHF.

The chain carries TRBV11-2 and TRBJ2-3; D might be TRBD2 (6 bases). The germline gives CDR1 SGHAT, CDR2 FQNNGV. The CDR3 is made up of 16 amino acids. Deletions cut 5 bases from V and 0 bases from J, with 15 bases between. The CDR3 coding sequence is TGTGCCAGCAGCACCTATAGGACTACGAGCACAGATACGCAGTATTTT. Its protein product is CASSTYRTTSTDTQYF.

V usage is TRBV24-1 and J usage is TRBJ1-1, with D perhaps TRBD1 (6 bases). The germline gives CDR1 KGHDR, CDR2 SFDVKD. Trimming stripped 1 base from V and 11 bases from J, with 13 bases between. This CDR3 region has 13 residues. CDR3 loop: CATSDFRQGKAFF. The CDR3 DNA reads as TGTGCCACCAGTGATTTCCGCCAGGGGAAGGCTTTCTTT.

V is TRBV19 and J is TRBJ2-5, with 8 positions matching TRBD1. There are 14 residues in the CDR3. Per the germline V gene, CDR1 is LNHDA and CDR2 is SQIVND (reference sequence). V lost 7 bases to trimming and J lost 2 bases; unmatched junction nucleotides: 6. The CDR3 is CASNRGQVQETQYF. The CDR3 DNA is TGTGCCAGTAATAGGGGACAGGTACAAGAGACCCAGTACTTC.

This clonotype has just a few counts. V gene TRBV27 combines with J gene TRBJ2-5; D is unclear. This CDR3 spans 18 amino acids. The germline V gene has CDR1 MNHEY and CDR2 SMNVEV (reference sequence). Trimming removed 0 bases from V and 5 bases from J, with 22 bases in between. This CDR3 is CASSLSLSAVGVPETQYF. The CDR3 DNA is TGTGCCAGCAGTTTATCCCTTTCGGCAGTTGGGGTACCGGAGACCCAGTACTTC.

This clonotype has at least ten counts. The CDR3 protein is CASSPFRPSGSNTGELFF. The CDR3 DNA follows: TGTGCCAGCTCACCATTTCGTCCCAGCGGGAGCAACACCGGGGAGCTGTTTTTT. V is TRBV18 and J is TRBJ2-2; TRBD2 aligns across 8 bases. V lost 2 bases and J lost 2; bases outside the gene matches: 10. The V gene's germline CDR1 is KGHSH and CDR2 LQKENI. CDR3 length: 18 residues. The full variable domain, its missing parts supplied by reference TRBV18 and TRBJ2-2, is NAGVMQNPRHLVRRRGQEARLRCSPMKGHSHVYWYRQLPEEGLKFMVYLQKENIIDESGMPKERFSAEFPKEGPSILRIQQVVRGDSAAYFCASSPFRPSGSNTGELFFGEGSRLTVL.

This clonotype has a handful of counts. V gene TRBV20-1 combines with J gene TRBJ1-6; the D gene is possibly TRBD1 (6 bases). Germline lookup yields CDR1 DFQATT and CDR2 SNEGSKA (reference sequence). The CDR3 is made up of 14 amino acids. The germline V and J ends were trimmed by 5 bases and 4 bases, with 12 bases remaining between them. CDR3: CSAGGGTYNSPLHF. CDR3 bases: TGCAGTGCTGGGGGCGGGACATATAATTCACCCCTCCACTTT.

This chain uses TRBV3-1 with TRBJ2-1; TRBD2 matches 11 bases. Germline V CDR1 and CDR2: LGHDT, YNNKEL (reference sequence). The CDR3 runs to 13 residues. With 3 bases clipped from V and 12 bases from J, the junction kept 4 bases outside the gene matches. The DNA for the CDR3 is TGTGCCAGCAGCCAGGGTACTAGCGGGAGGCAGTTCTTC. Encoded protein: CASSQGTSGRQFF.

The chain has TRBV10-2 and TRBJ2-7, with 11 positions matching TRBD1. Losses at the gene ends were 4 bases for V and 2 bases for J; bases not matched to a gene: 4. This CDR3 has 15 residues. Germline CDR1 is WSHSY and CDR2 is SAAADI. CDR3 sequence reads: CASSAGTGGPYEQYV. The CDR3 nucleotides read TGCGCCAGCAGTGCCGGGACAGGGGGGCCCTACGAGCAGTACGTC.

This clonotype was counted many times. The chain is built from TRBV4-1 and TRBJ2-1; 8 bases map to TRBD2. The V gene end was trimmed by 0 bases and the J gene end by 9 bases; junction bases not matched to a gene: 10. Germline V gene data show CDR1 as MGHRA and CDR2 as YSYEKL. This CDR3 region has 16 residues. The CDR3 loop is CASSQEAQIAGIEQFF. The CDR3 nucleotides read TGCGCCAGCAGCCAAGAAGCCCAGATAGCGGGAATTGAGCAGTTCTTC.